This is a list of T cell receptor beta chains from one sample in a study of CD8 T cells in ankylosing spondylitis. TCRdb re-derived calls from the 5' RACE reads in MiXCR, one entry per CDR3 protein. The table has about 36,000 distinct CDR3 sequences, approximately 11% seen once. Sequenced sample: synovial fluid, either unsorted or a sorted T cell fraction (not recorded which). The receptors were sampled from a male donor with ankylosing spondylitis. Both conserved end residues are trimmed from each CDR3. Where a row states a size, it is once, few, many or the class of an expanded clone; other rows omit it.

V: TRBV29-1; size: many; J: TRBJ2-1; CDR3: SVAFGSLAGINEQF
V: TRBV29-1; size: many; J: TRBJ2-2; CDR3: SVERGTGELF
V: TRBV7-9; size: many; J: TRBJ2-1; CDR3: ASSPQRGQGWNEQF
V: TRBV19; size: many; J: TRBJ2-6; CDR3: ASNQGSGANVLT
V: TRBV5-1; size: -; J: TRBJ2-7; CDR3: ASSFGGDRAHEQY
V: TRBV4-2; size: many; J: TRBJ2-1; CDR3: ASSPTFPSGIPYNEQF
V: TRBV20-1; size: many; J: TRBJ1-2; CDR3: SAWNLGWSGYT
V: TRBV28; size: many; J: TRBJ2-3; CDR3: ASSSSGTADPTDTQY
V: TRBV20-1; size: few; J: TRBJ2-3; CDR3: SAGGLAGATDTQY
V: TRBV25-1; size: -; J: TRBJ2-7; CDR3: ASSDRGVDEQY
V: TRBV5-1; size: few; J: TRBJ2-5; CDR3: ASSLAGLQETQY
V: TRBV3-1; size: many; J: TRBJ2-5; CDR3: ASSPLGLVRREETQY
V: TRBV7-9; size: many; J: TRBJ2-7; CDR3: ASSLTGLFYEQY
V: TRBV5-1; size: few; J: TRBJ2-7; CDR3: ASSWGLAGSYEQY
V: TRBV5-6; size: many; J: TRBJ2-1; CDR3: ASSLKGLNEQF
V: TRBV4-2; size: few; J: TRBJ1-2; CDR3: ASSHSRDYGYT
V: TRBV27; size: few; J: TRBJ2-3; CDR3: ASSLTRGSGTDTQY
V: TRBV6-1; size: many; J: TRBJ1-4; CDR3: ASSLERLDPRASNEKLF
V: TRBV7-2; size: many; J: TRBJ1-5; CDR3: ASSLAGPGTHQPQH
V: TRBV12-3/TRBV12-4; size: many; J: TRBJ1-4; CDR3: ASSPPGEGTQKLF